This T cell receptor beta chain originates from a study of spatial heterogeneity in lung cancer (dated by TCRdb to the late 2010s). Turning to the overall study: More beta-chain than alpha-chain transcripts were consistently detected, likely reflecting higher beta-chain transcript abundance. In the raw uncorrected reads, each unique combination of TCR and UMI appeared more than ten times on average. At surgery, hundreds of tumor regions, 61 to 65 matched nontumor lung samples and 50 to 60 PBMC samples were TCR-sequenced for both alpha and beta chains. A strong correlation was found between TCR transcript counts in tumor regions and a T cell transcriptional module score from matched bulk RNA-seq. In non-small cell lung cancer, the study quantitatively compared TCR alpha and beta repertoires across several tumor regions, matched nontumor lung, and blood. Nonsynonymous mutation counts, determined by whole-exome sequencing of tumor tissue, were related to TCR repertoire features. Results the study describes overall, beyond this receptor: TCR-seq coverage of tumor T cells was estimated at only 7% to 8% for alpha chains and approximately 12% for beta chains. Additional single-cell paired TCR alpha and beta sequencing was considered necessary to confirm, at a functional level, the hypothesis that regional TCRs recognize regional mutations. The tumor nonsynonymous mutation count correlated with the number of expanded intratumoral alpha and beta TCRs. The count of ubiquitous expanded TCRs correlated with the count of ubiquitous nonsynonymous mutations, and the count of regional expanded TCRs correlated with the count of regional nonsynonymous mutations.

Libraries came from 5' RACE. TCRdb lists the instrument as NextSeq 500. In the TCR library protocol, a unique molecular identifier was attached to each TCR cDNA molecule so that PCR and sequencing errors could be corrected. The study's processing was this. Decombinator tools were used for TCR identification, UMI-based error correction and CDR3 extraction. TCRs above a frequency of 2 per 1,000, corresponding to the top 1% of the tumor frequency distribution, were defined as expanded. Expanded tumor TCRs were classed as regional if statistically deemed absent (corrected P<0.05) from at least one tumor region, otherwise ubiquitous. Rényi diversity was computed with the R vegan package after subsampling each repertoire 100 times to 5,000 TCRs. CDR3 similarity networks were built from amino acid triplet string-kernel similarity, connecting CDR3s with pairwise similarity above 0.82. TCRdb took the public reads, trimmed them with fastp at Q25, ran MiXCR for clone calling and kept in-frame beta chains. Records with the same CDR3 protein are collapsed into one entry carrying the most frequent genes and DNA. The V and J calls were determined by TCRdb, not by the authors. The sample records around 21,000 distinct CDR3 sequences, under 3.5% of which are singletons. Around 7.7% of the sample comes from the top ten.

What the time point label conveys for this sample: sample taken at primary tumor resection. Samples were obtained from fewer than 80 patients with early-stage, untreated non-small cell lung cancer from the lung TRACERx cohort. Whole RNA extracted from tumor and nontumor lung tissue, or from cryopreserved PBMC samples, was used for TCR sequencing without cell sorting. Patients were selected for TCR sequencing only if sufficient RNA was available from at least two tumor regions. A lung pathologist reviewed the tumor and adjacent nontumor lung specimens before the specimens were selected. This clonotype appeared many times. It lacks a known antigen. Base qualities are missing; no much larger clone stands one base away. V lost 6 bases and J lost 0 bases; the stretch between them is 11 bases long. Its CDR3 holds 15 amino acids, cysteine through phenylalanine. Kept here is only the CDR3 DNA, which spans 45 bases and is read in frame from base 1. For CDR1 and CDR2, the germline V gene lists SGHTA and FQGNSA.

The sequences come from lung tumor tissue, collected at surgery. The chain joins TRBV7-2 to TRBJ2-2; TRBD2 is perhaps the D gene, given 6 matching bases. This TCR came from a male donor with early-stage non-small cell lung cancer. The CDR3 sequence is CASRLGLSNTGELFF. Here is the DNA: TGTGCCAGCAGATTGGGACTCTCGAACACCGGGGAGCTGTTTTTT.